These 17 T cell receptor beta chains were sequenced from one sample in a study of CD8 T cells in ankylosing spondylitis. No antigens are known for them. Findings of the study overall: Blood from ankylosing spondylitis patients appeared to carry a characteristic roughly 8-variant TCR beta motif.

In TCRdb, the 5' RACE reads were re-called with MiXCR into one record per CDR3 protein. Among 800,000 to 900,000 distinct CDR3 sequences listed, 12% were seen once. Source material: blood, either unsorted or a sorted T cell fraction (not recorded which). These receptor sequences come from a male donor with ankylosing spondylitis.

This chain joins TRBV5-1 and TRBJ2-3, with TRBD2 matching 9 bases. This CDR3 is built from 15 residues. V trimming: 4 bases; J trimming: 4 bases; junction bases outside the gene matches: 7. The germline gives CDR1 SGHRS, CDR2 YFSETQ. The DNA for the CDR3 is TGCGCCAGCAGCGGGACTAGCCCCAGCGCAGATACGCAGTATTTT. Translated, it gives CASSGTSPSADTQYF.

This clonotype occurred a few times. The chain couples TRBV7-3 to TRBJ2-5, with 7 bases lining up with TRBD1. Germline V gives CDR1 SGHTA, CDR2 FQGTGA. CDR3 size: 14 residues. J lost 8 bases, V lost 0 bases, and 6 bases had no gene match. CDR3 nucleotides: TGTGCCAGCAGCTTAACTAGGGACAGTGGAACCCAGTACTTC. Its translation is CASSLTRDSGTQYF.

A few counts support this clonotype. The chain carries TRBV4-3 and TRBJ2-1; D is uncertain. V was cut by 1 base and J by 4 bases, with 11 bases left in between. The germline CDR1 and CDR2 sequences are LGHNA and YSLEER. This CDR3 comprises 15 residues. The CDR3 loop is CASSQAYPNYNEQFF. In DNA, the CDR3 is TGCGCCAGCAGCCAAGCCTACCCCAATTACAATGAGCAGTTCTTC.

A few counts support this clonotype. DNA for the CDR3: TGCGCCAGCAGCTTGTGGTACAGGGGGCCTCGCACAGATACGCAGTATTTT. This sequence encodes CASSLWYRGPRTDTQYF. V and J are TRBV5-1 and TRBJ2-3; TRBD1 aligns across 9 bases. The CDR3 totals 17 residues. Trimming at V came to 1 base and at J to 1 base, leaving 7 bases not matched to a gene. Germline V gene sequence: CDR1 SGHRS, CDR2 YFSETQ.

This clonotype came up many times. This chain links TRBV29-1 with TRBJ2-1; D perhaps matches TRBD2 (6 bases). The CDR3 has 13 amino acids. The germline V and J ends were trimmed by 5 bases and 7 bases, with 15 bases remaining between them. Germline CDR1 SQVTM, CDR2 ANQGSEA. Written as DNA, the CDR3 is TGCAGCGTTTCCCCGACTAGTTCGAATGAGCAGTTCTTC. Residues: CSVSPTSSNEQFF.

V usage is TRBV2 and J usage is TRBJ2-1; D uncertain. V lost 1 base, J lost 9 bases, and 10 bases lay in between. Germline V lookup: CDR1 SNHLY, CDR2 FYNNEI. This CDR3 contains 13 residues. The CDR3 coding sequence is TGTGCCAGCAGTGAAGAGGTTGGAATTGAGCAGTTCTTC. Translating it yields CASSEEVGIEQFF.

J is TRBJ1-1 and V is TRBV9; D is undetermined. Germline V gene lookup returns CDR1 SGDLS and CDR2 YYNGEE. The V end was cut by 0 bases, the J end by 3 bases, with 9 bases between. The CDR3 contains 14 residues. This chain's CDR3 is CASSVGAGYTEAFF. Here the CDR3 DNA reads TGTGCCAGCAGCGTAGGGGCAGGTTACACTGAAGCTTTCTTT. Full variable domain (missing parts from reference TRBV9 and TRBJ1-1): DSGVTQTPKHLITATGQRVTLRCSPRSGDLSVYWYQQSLDQGLQFLIQYYNGEERAKGNILERFSAQQFPDLHSELNLSSLELGDSALYFCASSVGAGYTEAFFGQGTRLTVV.

V is TRBV6-1 and J is TRBJ1-4; a weak D match, TRBD1 (5 bases). Deletions cut 7 bases from V and 7 bases from J, with 13 bases between. CDR3 length equals 13 residues. Germline CDR1 is MNHNS and CDR2 is SASEGT. Written as DNA, the CDR3 is TGTGCCAGCACCCCCCCTGGGGGTGAAAAACTGTTTTTT. Its translation: CASTPPGGEKLFF.

The chain joins TRBV14 to TRBJ2-1; 12 bases are a match to TRBD2. From germline, CDR1 is SGHDN and CDR2 FVKESK. This CDR3 region has 16 residues. V was pared by 6 bases and J by 4 bases, with 7 bases of the junction left unmatched. The CDR3 here is CASSRLGTSGYNEQFF. The CDR3 DNA reads TGTGCCAGCAGTCGACTTGGGACTAGCGGGTACAATGAGCAGTTCTTC. Together with reference TRBV14 and TRBJ2-1, the CDR3 gives the full variable domain: EAGVTQFPSHSVIEKGQTVTLRCDPISGHDNLYWYRRVMGKEIKFLLHFVKESKQDESGMPNNRFLAERTGGTYSTLKVQPAELEDSGVYFCASSRLGTSGYNEQFFGPGTRLTVL.

This sequence joins TRBV6-2 or TRBV6-3 and TRBJ2-3, with D perhaps matching TRBD2 (6 bases). The V and J ends lost 2 bases and 10 bases respectively, with 13 bases between them. This CDR3 has 13 amino acids. Germline CDR1 and CDR2: MNHEY and SVGEGT. CDR3 nucleotide sequence: TGTGCCAGCAGTTACGAAACTAGCTTGGCGCAGTATTTT. It specifies CASSYETSLAQYF.

This clonotype was observed a handful of times. The J gene is TRBJ2-2, the V gene TRBV5-1, with 9 bases identical to TRBD1. V was pared by 8 bases and J by 4 bases, with 9 bases of the junction left unmatched. CDR1 is SGHRS and CDR2 is YFSETQ in the germline V gene. The CDR3 has 15 amino acids. The CDR3 reads CASTTGTGTTGELFF. The CDR3 DNA sequence: TGCGCCAGTACCACCGGGACAGGGACCACCGGGGAGCTGTTTTTT.

This clonotype was detected only a few times. The V gene is TRBV29-1, the J gene TRBJ2-3; D is possibly TRBD2 (5 bases). Trimming removed 6 bases from V and 0 bases from J, with 10 bases in between. This CDR3 region has 13 residues. In germline, CDR1 is SQVTM, CDR2 ANQGSEA. CDR3 region: CSVVSGSTDTQYF. The CDR3 DNA reads TGCAGCGTAGTAAGCGGAAGCACAGATACGCAGTATTTT.

This clonotype was seen a few times. V usage is TRBV9 and J usage is TRBJ1-2; D is ambiguous. The V end was cut by 0 bases, the J end by 3 bases, with 12 bases between. Looked up from germline, CDR1 is SGDLS and CDR2 is YYNGEE. The CDR3 runs to 15 residues. CDR3 loop: CASSVDVLRDYGYTF. The CDR3 DNA reads TGTGCCAGCAGCGTAGATGTACTCCGAGACTATGGCTACACCTTC.

The chain employs TRBV10-3 and TRBJ2-1; D gene uncertain. V was trimmed by 2 bases and J by 4 bases, leaving 9 bases between them. Germline V gene lookup returns CDR1 ENHRY and CDR2 SYGVKD. CDR3 length equals 14 residues. CDR3 nucleotides: TGTGCCATCAGTGAGAAAGCGTCATACAATGAGCAGTTCTTC. Its translation: CAISEKASYNEQFF.

The rearrangement links TRBV7-8 to TRBJ1-5, with D perhaps matching TRBD1 (5 bases). Deletions cut 5 bases from V and 2 bases from J, with 19 bases between. The germline CDR1 and CDR2 sequences are SGHVS and FQNEAQ. This CDR3 is 17 amino acids long. The CDR3 sequence is CASSPTGGGVGNQPQHF. The CDR3 DNA sequence: TGTGCCAGCAGCCCGACTGGGGGAGGAGTCGGCAATCAGCCCCAGCATTTT. The variable domain in full, completed from reference TRBV7-8 and TRBJ1-5, reads GAGVSQSPRYKVAKRGQDVALRCDPISGHVSLFWYQQALGQGPEFLTYFQNEAQLDKSGLPSDRFFAERPEGSVSTLKIQRTQQEDSAVYLCASSPTGGGVGNQPQHFGDGTRLSIL.

This clonotype was counted ten times or more. The rearrangement links TRBV5-6 to TRBJ2-7; D ambiguous. V was cut by 4 bases and J by 0 bases, with 17 bases left in between. Germline V gives CDR1 SGHDT, CDR2 YYEEEE. This CDR3 has 16 residues. CDR3 nucleotide sequence: TGTGCCAGCAGCCCGCCGTCGAGGTACTTCTCCTACGAGCAGTACTTC. It codes for CASSPPSRYFSYEQYF.

This clonotype has only a few counts. The genes are TRBV7-6 and TRBJ2-7; TRBD1 matches 8 bases. Germline lookup yields CDR1 SGHVS and CDR2 FNYEAQ. The J segment lost 4 bases and the V segment lost 3 bases, leaving 8 bases of the junction unmatched. The CDR3 is 15 amino acids. CDR3 in amino acids: CASSLQTGAGYEQYF. The CDR3 nucleotides are TGTGCCAGCAGCTTGCAGACAGGGGCAGGGTACGAGCAGTACTTC.